This is a list of T cell receptor beta chains from one sample in a study of OX40 agonist ivuxolimab in advanced cancers. Assay used: immunoSEQ multiplex PCR; TCRdb lists only in-frame clones, some missing. The sample records under 75,000 clones, nearly 95% being singletons. This specimen consisted of CD4+ or CD8+ T cells sorted from blood, obtained in a trial of the OX40 agonist ivuxolimab. Receptors originate from an adult with an advanced solid tumor such as melanoma, head and neck, liver or kidney cancer. Both conserved end residues are part of each CDR3. The order of the fields is clone size, V gene, J gene, D gene, CDR3 protein, CDR3 DNA. A D gene is named only where the DNA matches it firmly. Clone sizes are given selectively: once, few, many, or a class where the clone is expanded.

>NA|TRBV12-5|TRBJ2-3|TRBD1
CASEGTGGADTQYF
TGTGCTAGTGAAGGGACAGGGGGCGCAGATACGCAGTATTTT
>NA|TRBV29-1|TRBJ2-3|NA
CSVGTGSRDTQYF
TGCAGCGTAGGTACAGGGTCGAGAGATACGCAGTATTTT
>once|TRBV13|TRBJ2-5|TRBD1
CASSLVGGETQYF
TGTGCCAGCAGCTTAGTAGGGGGCGAGACCCAGTACTTC
>NA|TRBV28|TRBJ1-3|NA
CASSLSAGAGNTIYF
TGTGCCAGCAGTTTATCAGCAGGGGCTGGAAACACCATATATTTT
>NA|TRBV5-6|TRBJ2-3|TRBD2
CASSLPPTSGMTDTQYF
TGTGCCAGCAGCTTGCCGCCGACTAGCGGGATGACAGATACGCAGTATTTT
>NA|TRBV28|TRBJ1-2|NA
CASSETFYGYTF
TGTGCCAGCAGTGAGACATTCTATGGCTACACCTTC
>NA|TRBV27|TRBJ2-7|NA
CASSLYTAYEQYF
TGTGCCAGCAGTTTATATACAGCCTACGAGCAGTACTTC
>NA|TRBV29-1|TRBJ2-2|NA
CSVEDLSAGSTGELFF
TGCAGCGTTGAAGATCTCTCGGCAGGGAGTACCGGGGAGCTGTTTTTT
>once|TRBV9|TRBJ2-7|TRBD2
CASSARTSESYEQYF
TGTGCCAGCAGCGCTAGGACTAGCGAGTCCTACGAGCAGTACTTC
>NA|TRBV11-2|TRBJ2-3|TRBD2
CASSPNLAGHTDTQYF
TGTGCCAGCAGCCCGAACCTAGCGGGGCACACAGATACGCAGTATTTT
>NA|TRBV7-2|TRBJ2-1|NA
CASSSTGFNEQFF
TGTGCCAGCAGCTCGACTGGTTTTAATGAGCAGTTCTTC
>NA|TRBV27|TRBJ2-7|NA
CASSAPGRGGEQYF
TGTGCCAGCAGTGCCCCGGGGCGTGGGGGCGAGCAGTACTTC
>NA|TRBV11-2|TRBJ2-1|NA
CASSTSNPGGGQFF
TGTGCCAGCAGCACGAGCAATCCCGGAGGAGGGCAGTTCTTC
>once|TRBV7-2|TRBJ1-2|NA
CASSLGGAGYTF
TGTGCCAGCAGCTTAGGGGGGGCTGGCTACACCTTC
>NA|TRBV29-1|TRBJ2-1|NA
CSVAGVPSYNEQFF
TGCAGCGTGGCTGGAGTGCCCTCCTACAATGAGCAGTTCTTC
>NA|TRBV4-3|TRBJ2-7|NA
CASSQDIGDYEQYF
TGCGCCAGCAGCCAAGATATTGGGGACTACGAGCAGTACTTC
>few|TRBV7-9|TRBJ2-6|TRBD2
CASSGGSGANVLTF
TGTGCCAGCAGTGGCGGGAGTGGGGCCAACGTCCTGACTTTC
>NA|TRBV4-1|TRBJ2-4|TRBD2
CASRSSGGDIQYF
TGCGCCAGCAGGAGTAGCGGGGGAGACATTCAGTACTTC
>NA|TRBV28|TRBJ2-7|TRBD1
CASSRTDRVYEQYF
TGTGCCAGCAGCCGCACTGACAGGGTGTACGAGCAGTACTTC
>NA|TRBV2|TRBJ2-1|NA
CASSELASSYNEQFF
TGTGCCAGCAGTGAACTAGCTTCATCCTACAATGAGCAGTTCTTC
>NA|TRBV27|TRBJ1-1|TRBD1
CASSWPGGTEAFF
TGTGCCAGCAGTTGGCCAGGGGGTACTGAAGCTTTCTTT
>NA|TRBV27|TRBJ2-3|NA
CASSPASDPTDTQYF
TGTGCCAGCAGTCCCGCTAGCGATCCCACAGATACGCAGTATTTT
>NA|TRBV4-2|TRBJ2-3|NA
CASSQVGGSTDTQYF
TGTGCCAGCAGCCAAGTTGGGGGTAGCACAGATACGCAGTATTTT
>NA|TRBV6-5|TRBJ2-7|TRBD1
CASSFLGQGRDEQYF
TGTGCCAGCAGCTTCCTCGGACAGGGGCGCGACGAGCAGTACTTC
>NA|TRBV29-1|TRBJ2-5|TRBD1
CSATGDKETQYF
TGCAGCGCGACAGGGGATAAGGAGACCCAGTACTTC
>NA|TRBV28|TRBJ2-6|NA
CASSVGLGGANVLTF
TGTGCCAGCTCGGTGGGGCTGGGTGGGGCCAACGTCCTGACTTTC
>NA|TRBV15|TRBJ2-7|TRBD2
CATSREAGAPGEQYF
TGTGCCACCAGCAGAGAGGCGGGAGCCCCCGGGGAGCAGTACTTC
>once|TRBV6-5|TRBJ1-3|NA
CASSLDATYSGNTIYF
TGTGCCAGCAGTTTGGACGCAACGTACTCTGGAAACACCATATATTTT
>NA|TRBV6-5|TRBJ1-1|NA
CASSRPVEEAFF
TGTGCCAGCAGTAGACCCGTTGAAGAAGCTTTCTTT
>NA|TRBV4-1|TRBJ2-7|NA
CASSPKGIYEQYF
TGCGCCAGCAGCCCTAAGGGGATCTACGAGCAGTACTTC
>NA|TRBV4-2|TRBJ2-7|TRBD2
CASSQGISGRPGMEEQYF
TGTGCCAGCAGCCAAGGGATTAGCGGGAGGCCGGGAATGGAGGAGCAGTACTTC
>NA|TRBV7-7|TRBJ2-5|NA
CASSPGTGASAQETQYF
TGTGCTAGCAGCCCGGGAACGGGGGCAAGCGCCCAAGAGACCCAGTACTTC
>NA|TRBV29-1|TRBJ2-1|TRBD2
CSAGINGLAGSEQFF
TGCAGCGCGGGTATAAACGGACTAGCGGGCTCTGAGCAGTTCTTC
>NA|TRBV5-1|TRBJ2-5|TRBD2
CASSLKRETMQETQYF
TGCGCCAGCAGCTTGAAGCGGGAGACCATGCAAGAGACCCAGTACTTC
>NA|TRBV9|TRBJ2-6|NA
CASSVGLWVNSGANVLTF
TGTGCCAGCAGCGTGGGGCTTTGGGTGAACTCTGGGGCCAACGTCCTGACTTTC
>once|TRBV6-4|TRBJ2-4|TRBD2
CASSGPKERDDIQYF
TGTGCCAGCAGTGGCCCTAAGGAGCGGGATGACATTCAGTACTTC
>NA|TRBV7-9|TRBJ2-5|NA
CASSLKLLQETQYF
TGTGCCAGCAGCTTAAAACTATTACAAGAGACCCAGTACTTC
>NA|TRBV9|TRBJ2-7|TRBD1
CASSTTPGTGTYEQYF
TGTGCCAGCAGCACAACCCCCGGGACAGGGACCTACGAGCAGTACTTC
>NA|TRBV9|TRBJ2-3|TRBD2
CASSVGLAGPDTQYF
TGTGCCAGCAGCGTTGGACTAGCGGGGCCAGATACGCAGTATTTT
>NA|TRBV11-2|TRBJ2-7|NA
CASSLYEQYF
TGTGCCAGCAGTCTGTACGAGCAGTACTTC
>NA|TRBV28|TRBJ2-2|NA
CASSLLVLAGELFF
TGTGCCAGCAGTTTACTAGTACTCGCCGGGGAGCTGTTTTTT
>NA|TRBV11-3|TRBJ2-7|TRBD1
CASSPGQGGEQYF
TGTGCCAGCAGCCCAGGACAGGGCGGGGAGCAGTACTTC
>NA|TRBV13|TRBJ1-3|NA
CASSLTVQGNTIYF
TGTGCCAGCAGCTTAACGGTTCAAGGGAACACCATATATTTT
>NA|TRBV5-4|TRBJ2-2|NA
CASSSRTGAGELFF
TGTGCCAGCAGCTCCAGGACTGGGGCCGGGGAGCTGTTTTTT
>NA|TRBV25-1|TRBJ2-2|NA
CASSAGGGRELFF
TGTGCCAGCAGTGCCGGGGGTGGACGGGAGCTGTTTTTT
>NA|TRBV2|TRBJ2-1|TRBD2
CASPAGGGYNEQFF
TGTGCCAGCCCGGCGGGAGGGGGGTACAATGAGCAGTTCTTC
>NA|TRBV29-1|TRBJ2-3|TRBD2
CSVEGTSGSPDTQYF
TGCAGCGTTGAAGGGACTAGCGGGAGTCCAGATACGCAGTATTTT
>NA|TRBV23-1|TRBJ1-4|NA
CASSQSGGGDEKLFF
TGCGCCAGCAGTCAATCAGGGGGGGGAGATGAAAAACTGTTTTTT
>NA|TRBV23-1|TRBJ2-7|TRBD2
CASSQSASGRGYEQYF
TGCGCCAGCAGTCAATCGGCTAGCGGGAGAGGTTACGAGCAGTACTTC
>NA|TRBV6-6|TRBJ2-7|NA
CASSYSGGTYEQYF
TGTGCCAGCAGTTACTCCGGGGGTACCTACGAGCAGTACTTC
>NA|TRBV6-5|TRBJ1-1|NA
CASSYSATALGAFF
TGTGCCAGCAGTTACTCAGCGACCGCTCTAGGGGCTTTCTTT
>NA|TRBV27|TRBJ2-3|TRBD2
CASSYVLAGGPGDTQYF
TGTGCCAGCAGTTACGTACTAGCGGGAGGGCCGGGAGATACGCAGTATTTT
>NA|TRBV4-3|TRBJ2-1|TRBD2
CASSKGLAGGMNNEQFF
TGCGCCAGCAGCAAGGGACTAGCGGGAGGGATGAACAATGAGCAGTTCTTC
>NA|TRBV7-9|TRBJ2-7|TRBD2
CASSLAVAGVYEQYF
TGTGCCAGCAGCTTAGCGGTTGCGGGAGTCTACGAGCAGTACTTC
>NA|TRBV25-1|TRBJ2-1|NA
CASSSGAYNEQFF
TGTGCCAGCAGCTCAGGAGCCTACAATGAGCAGTTCTTC